The T cell receptor beta chain under discussion was sequenced for a study of blood T cell repertoires in COVID-19. In the study overall: The samples span acute and convalescent COVID-19 from the United States, Italy and Spain. Sample material is recorded as cDNA or gDNA derived from T cells, B-cell-depleted T cells, or PBMCs.

Per the germline V gene, CDR1 is LGHNT and CDR2 is FRNRAP. The ends lost 3 bases at V and 8 bases at J; junction bases unmatched: 3. The CDR3 contains 14 residues. Original processing methods: Counts of nucleated cells, estimated from reference gene primer amplification, were obtained. Clones were sequenced by immunoSEQ multiplex PCR, and TCRdb holds only the in-frame ones, with some missing. V and J calls and clone size follow that table, whereas D and trimming were derived from the DNA. The sample lists 310,000 or so clones, roughly 90% occurring once. Sequenced: PBMCs or T cells enriched from blood (not recorded which). This chain joins TRBV12-5 and TRBJ2-1; 11 bases fit TRBD1. This TCR derives from a woman in her 30s who had recovered from COVID-19. CDR3 in amino acids: CASGLGQGAYEQFF. Written as DNA, the CDR3 is TGTGCTAGTGGTTTAGGACAGGGGGCGTATGAGCAGTTCTTC.